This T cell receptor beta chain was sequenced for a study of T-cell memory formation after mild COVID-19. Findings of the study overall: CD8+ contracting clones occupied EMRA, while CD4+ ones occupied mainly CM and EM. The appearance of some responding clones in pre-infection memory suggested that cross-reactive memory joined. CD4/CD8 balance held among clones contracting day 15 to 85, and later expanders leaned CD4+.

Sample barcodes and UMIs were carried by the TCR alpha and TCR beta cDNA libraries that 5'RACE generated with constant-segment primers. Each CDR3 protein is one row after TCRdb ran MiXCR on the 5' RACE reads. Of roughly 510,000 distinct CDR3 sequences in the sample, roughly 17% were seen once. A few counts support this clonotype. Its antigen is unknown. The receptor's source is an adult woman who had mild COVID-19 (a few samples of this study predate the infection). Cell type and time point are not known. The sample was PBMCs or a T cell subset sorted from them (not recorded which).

The CDR3 DNA is TGCGCCAGCAGGTCGACAGGGGGCACAGATACGCAGTATTTT. Amino acids: CASRSTGGTDTQYF. J is TRBJ2-3 and V is TRBV5-1; 8 bases agree with TRBD1. Trimming cost V 5 bases and J 1 base; bases outside gene matches: 3. The CDR3 has 14 residues. The germline V gene encodes CDR1 SGHRS and CDR2 YFSETQ.